The present T cell receptor (beta chain) was sequenced within a study of control samples from healthy donors and cancer patients (TCRdb year 2020). V lost 5 bases and J lost 1 base, and the count of bases not matched to a germline gene is 8. Sequences SGHTA (CDR1) and FQGNSA (CDR2) are obtained from the germline V gene. Inclusive of the bounding cysteine and phenylalanine, the CDR3 is 16 residues long. The read is trimmed to its CDR3 DNA, 48 bases read in frame from base 1. Library generation was performed with the immunoSEQ multiplex PCR assay. Here the immuneACCESS table is served through TCRdb, limited to in-frame sequences with V and J called. Missing clones are a known gap in these copies; in checked studies unresolved V genes cover under half, and the rest lacks a known reason. For this sample the table gives some 100,000 clones, of which more than 85% were detected only once. Jointly, the top ten make up around 1.3% of the sample.

In regard to this clone: There is no known antigen for this receptor. It has no much larger one-base neighbor in the sample; base qualities were not kept.

The sequence is built from TRBV7-2 and TRBJ2-3; 8 of the junction bases match TRBD1. What was sequenced was blood. This sequence originates from a woman aged 45-65 years in good health. The CDR3 region: CASSQQLQGGTDTQYF. The nucleotides are TGTGCCAGCAGCCAGCAATTACAGGGGGGCACAGATACGCAGTATTTT. With all but the CDR3 taken from the reference TRBV7-2 and TRBJ2-3 genes, the full variable domain is: GAGVSQSPSNKVTEKGKDVELRCDPISGHTALYWYRQSLGQGLEFLIYFQGNSAPDKSGLPSDRFSAERTGGSVSTLTIQRTQQEDSAVYLCASSQQLQGGTDTQYFGPGTRLTVL.